The rows below give T cell receptor beta chains drawn from one sample of a study of T cell responses to AZD1222 COVID-19 vaccine. This table comes from immunoSEQ multiplex PCR, and its TCRdb copy is limited to in-frame clones, with some not included. The sample yields tens of thousands of clones, 90% seen once. The material was peripheral blood, obtained 28 days after the second AZD1222 dose. The receptors originated from an adult who received the AZD1222 COVID-19 vaccine. Both conserved end residues are part of each CDR3. Fields, in order: V gene, clone size, J gene, CDR3 length, D gene, CDR3 DNA, CDR3 protein. The D gene is left open where the match is weak. A clone size is listed for some rows: how often the clone was seen (once, few, many), or a class if it is expanded.

V: TRBV28
size: -
J: TRBJ1-5
length: 15
D: TRBD1
DNA: TGTGCCAGCGGCCCCGGGACAGGACACAATCAGCCCCAGCATTTT
CDR3: CASGPGTGHNQPQHF

V: TRBV7-9
size: -
J: TRBJ2-4
length: 14
D: -
DNA: TGTGCCAGCAGCTTGGAACTAGCCAAAAACATTCAGTACTTC
CDR3: CASSLELAKNIQYF

V: TRBV10-1
size: once
J: TRBJ1-2
length: 14
D: TRBD1
DNA: TGCGCCAGCATTACCCCGGACAGGAACTATGGCTACACCTTC
CDR3: CASITPDRNYGYTF

V: TRBV28
size: -
J: TRBJ2-7
length: 12
D: -
DNA: TGTGCCAGCAGTAGGGGTTTCTACGAGCAGTACTTC
CDR3: CASSRGFYEQYF

V: TRBV7-9
size: -
J: TRBJ1-4
length: 13
D: -
DNA: TGTGCCAGCAGCTTGAGAAACTTCGAAAAACTGTTTTTT
CDR3: CASSLRNFEKLFF

V: TRBV19
size: -
J: TRBJ1-1
length: 15
D: TRBD1
DNA: TGTGCCAGTAGTATCCTGTCAGGGGGGGGCACTGAAGCTTTCTTT
CDR3: CASSILSGGGTEAFF

V: TRBV2
size: few
J: TRBJ1-2
length: 14
D: TRBD1
DNA: TGTGCCAGCATCAGGCCGGGACAGACCTATGGCTACACCTTC
CDR3: CASIRPGQTYGYTF

V: TRBV5-5
size: -
J: TRBJ1-5
length: 15
D: -
DNA: TGTGCCAGCAGCTTAGTTTGGAATGGCAATCAGCCCCAGCATTTT
CDR3: CASSLVWNGNQPQHF

V: TRBV12-2
size: -
J: TRBJ1-1
length: 14
D: -
DNA: TGTGCAAGTCGCTTAAACAGGAGGAACACTGAAGCTTTCTTT
CDR3: CASRLNRRNTEAFF

V: TRBV27
size: -
J: TRBJ2-6
length: 16
D: -
DNA: TGTGCCAGCACGGCCGGAGGGGGGTCTGGGGCCAACGTCCTGACTTTC
CDR3: CASTAGGGSGANVLTF

V: TRBV9
size: -
J: TRBJ1-1
length: 13
D: -
DNA: TGTGCCAGCAGCGTAGCGCAGAACACTGAAGCTTTCTTT
CDR3: CASSVAQNTEAFF

V: TRBV11-3
size: -
J: TRBJ2-7
length: 14
D: TRBD1
DNA: TGTGCCAGCAGCACCGGGACAGGGGCTTACGAGCAGTACTTC
CDR3: CASSTGTGAYEQYF

V: TRBV3-1/TRBV3-2
size: -
J: TRBJ2-4
length: 14
D: -
DNA: TGTGCCAGCAGCCGAACAGGGCTGTCGGACATTCAGTACTTC
CDR3: CASSRTGLSDIQYF

V: TRBV4-1
size: -
J: TRBJ1-1
length: 14
D: TRBD1
DNA: TGCGCCAGCAGCCAAGACAGGGGGCGCCTTGAAGCTTTCTTT
CDR3: CASSQDRGRLEAFF

V: TRBV6-5
size: -
J: TRBJ1-2
length: 12
D: -
DNA: TGTGCCAGCAGTTACTGGGGGCAAGGCTACACCTTC
CDR3: CASSYWGQGYTF

V: TRBV7-9
size: -
J: TRBJ1-2
length: 14
D: -
DNA: TGTGCCAGCAGCTTAAACTCGGCCGCGGATGGCTACACCTTC
CDR3: CASSLNSAADGYTF

V: TRBV10-2
size: once
J: TRBJ2-3
length: 14
D: -
DNA: TGCGCCAGCAGTGAGAGGCGGAGCACAGATACGCAGTATTTT
CDR3: CASSERRSTDTQYF

V: TRBV2
size: -
J: TRBJ2-7
length: 15
D: TRBD2
DNA: TGTGCCAGCAGTGAAGGAGCGGGGGGGCGGACCGGAGAGTACTTC
CDR3: CASSEGAGGRTGEYF

V: TRBV19
size: -
J: TRBJ2-7
length: 14
D: TRBD1
DNA: TGTGCCAGTAGTATTGCTGACAGGGGCTACGAGCAGTACTTC
CDR3: CASSIADRGYEQYF

V: TRBV7-3
size: -
J: TRBJ1-3
length: 13
D: -
DNA: TGTGCCAGCAGTCCGTCGGGAGGAAACACCATATATTTT
CDR3: CASSPSGGNTIYF

V: TRBV6-6
size: -
J: TRBJ1-5
length: 14
D: -
DNA: TGTGCCAGCAGAGGCGGGACACCCAATCAGCCCCAGCATTTT
CDR3: CASRGGTPNQPQHF

V: TRBV18
size: -
J: TRBJ1-3
length: 14
D: -
DNA: TGTGCCAGCTCACCTCTACCGGGTCCAGCGGCCATATATTTT
CDR3: CASSPLPGPAAIYF

V: TRBV7-2
size: -
J: TRBJ2-3
length: 12
D: -
DNA: TGTGCCAGCAGCTTCACCCTAGATACGCAGTATTTT
CDR3: CASSFTLDTQYF

V: TRBV11-3
size: once
J: TRBJ2-2
length: 14
D: -
DNA: TGTGCCAGCAGCTGGGGGCCTACCACCGGGGAGCTGTTTTTT
CDR3: CASSWGPTTGELFF

V: TRBV6-1
size: -
J: TRBJ1-1
length: 14
D: TRBD1
DNA: TGTGCCAGCAGTGAGGGACAGGGGGGGACTGAAGCTTTCTTT
CDR3: CASSEGQGGTEAFF

V: TRBV4-3
size: few
J: TRBJ1-1
length: 16
D: -
DNA: TGCGCCAGCAGCCAAGATCCCGTCGATAAGAACACTGAAGCTTTCTTT
CDR3: CASSQDPVDKNTEAFF

V: TRBV19
size: once
J: TRBJ1-2
length: 13
D: -
DNA: TGTGCCACCCGGGTCAGGGGTAACTATGGCTACACCTTC
CDR3: CATRVRGNYGYTF

V: TRBV18
size: -
J: TRBJ1-4
length: 12
D: -
DNA: TGTGCCAGCTCACATGCGCCTGAAAAACTGTTTTTT
CDR3: CASSHAPEKLFF

V: TRBV2
size: once
J: TRBJ1-2
length: 15
D: -
DNA: TGTGCCAGCAGTGAAGCTTTCGGTTTAGTGTGGGGCTACACCTTC
CDR3: CASSEAFGLVWGYTF

V: TRBV11-3
size: -
J: TRBJ2-2
length: 17
D: -
DNA: TGTGCCAGCAGCTTAGATCCCAGTTCCGCGAACACCGGGGAGCTGTTTTTT
CDR3: CASSLDPSSANTGELFF

V: TRBV19
size: -
J: TRBJ1-2
length: 17
D: -
DNA: TGTGCCAGTATTGGCGGGGGGCTCTTTCGTGGAGACTATGGCTACACCTTC
CDR3: CASIGGGLFRGDYGYTF

V: TRBV3-1/TRBV3-2
size: -
J: TRBJ2-3
length: 18
D: TRBD2
DNA: TGTGCCAGCAGCCAAGCTAGCGGGGGTCTGTCGGGGACAGATACGCAGTATTTT
CDR3: CASSQASGGLSGTDTQYF

V: TRBV18
size: once
J: TRBJ2-7
length: 13
D: -
DNA: TGTGCCAGCTCACTAGACCTCCTCTACGAGCAGTACTTC
CDR3: CASSLDLLYEQYF

V: TRBV6-6
size: -
J: TRBJ1-1
length: 16
D: TRBD1
DNA: TGTGCCAGCAGCACCAGGGACAGAGCCATGAACACTGAAGCTTTCTTT
CDR3: CASSTRDRAMNTEAFF

V: TRBV19
size: -
J: TRBJ1-5
length: 14
D: -
DNA: TGTGCCAGTAGTCTCAAGGACAGCAATCAGCCCCAGCATTTT
CDR3: CASSLKDSNQPQHF

V: TRBV6-2/TRBV6-3
size: -
J: TRBJ1-1
length: 18
D: TRBD1
DNA: TGTGCCAGCAGTAACCGGGACAGGGGGCTGGTCATGAACACTGAAGCTTTCTTT
CDR3: CASSNRDRGLVMNTEAFF

V: TRBV3-1/TRBV3-2
size: -
J: TRBJ2-1
length: 17
D: TRBD2
DNA: TGTGCCAGCAGCCCTTCACTAGCGGGGGGGCGGTACAATGAGCAGTTCTTC
CDR3: CASSPSLAGGRYNEQFF

V: TRBV11-2
size: -
J: TRBJ1-1
length: 12
D: -
DNA: TGTGCCAGCAGCGCGACGAGCGCTGAAGCTTTCTTT
CDR3: CASSATSAEAFF

V: TRBV7-2
size: -
J: TRBJ2-3
length: 15
D: TRBD2
DNA: TGTGCCAGCAGCTTCGGACTAGCGGGGGGAAATACGCAGTATTTT
CDR3: CASSFGLAGGNTQYF

V: TRBV11-2
size: -
J: TRBJ1-2
length: 14
D: -
DNA: TGTGCCAGCAGCCCGAGGGCAGGGGCTGAGGGCTACACCTTC
CDR3: CASSPRAGAEGYTF

V: TRBV7-2
size: once
J: TRBJ1-3
length: 17
D: -
DNA: TGTGCCAGCAGCTTAGACGGGGCAGGGGTCCCGGGAAACACCATATATTTT
CDR3: CASSLDGAGVPGNTIYF

V: TRBV25-1
size: -
J: TRBJ1-3
length: 16
D: -
DNA: TGTGCCAGCATTAGTAGTCGGGGGTTTGGAGGAAACACCATATATTTT
CDR3: CASISSRGFGGNTIYF

V: TRBV7-8
size: -
J: TRBJ2-2
length: 15
D: -
DNA: TGTGCCAGCAGCTTAGGGACGGCCGGCACCGGGGAGCTGTTTTTT
CDR3: CASSLGTAGTGELFF

V: TRBV28
size: -
J: TRBJ1-1
length: 11
D: -
DNA: TGTGCCAGCAGTTTATTTTCTGAAGCTTTCTTT
CDR3: CASSLFSEAFF

V: TRBV7-9
size: -
J: TRBJ2-5
length: 13
D: -
DNA: TGTGCCAGCAGCTTAGGGACCCCTACCACCCAGTACTTC
CDR3: CASSLGTPTTQYF

V: TRBV7-3
size: -
J: TRBJ1-5
length: 15
D: -
DNA: TGTGCCAGCAGCTTAGGAGGTGGACCGAATCAGCCCCAGCATTTT
CDR3: CASSLGGGPNQPQHF

V: TRBV3-1/TRBV3-2
size: -
J: TRBJ1-6
length: 12
D: -
DNA: TGTGCCAGCATCACACGTGGTTCACCCCTCCACTTT
CDR3: CASITRGSPLHF

V: TRBV10-3
size: -
J: TRBJ1-1
length: 15
D: -
DNA: TGTGCCATCAGTGAGTCGGCAGGACTGAACACTGAAGCTTTCTTT
CDR3: CAISESAGLNTEAFF

V: TRBV19
size: -
J: TRBJ1-6
length: 15
D: TRBD1
DNA: TGTGCCAGTGTCCCCCGGGACAGCCGACCTCCGGCCCTCCACTTT
CDR3: CASVPRDSRPPALHF

V: TRBV4-2
size: -
J: TRBJ2-5
length: 15
D: TRBD2
DNA: TGTGCCAGCAGCCATCTCCCTAGCGGGGATGAGACCCAGTACTTC
CDR3: CASSHLPSGDETQYF

V: TRBV29-1
size: -
J: TRBJ1-2
length: 13
D: -
DNA: TGCAGCGTTGAACCAGTAGCTAACTATGGCTACACCTTC
CDR3: CSVEPVANYGYTF

V: TRBV5-1
size: -
J: TRBJ2-5
length: 14
D: -
DNA: TGCGCCAGCAGCCTGGCACAGGGCCAAGAGACCCAGTACTTC
CDR3: CASSLAQGQETQYF

V: TRBV6-1
size: -
J: TRBJ1-2
length: 15
D: -
DNA: TGTGCCAGCAGTGAAGGGCAGACTAGCTTCTATGGCTACACCTTC
CDR3: CASSEGQTSFYGYTF

V: TRBV28
size: -
J: TRBJ2-5
length: 11
D: -
DNA: TGTGCCAGCAGGGGGTGGGAGACCCAGTACTTC
CDR3: CASRGWETQYF

V: TRBV6-5
size: few
J: TRBJ1-4
length: 15
D: -
DNA: TGTGCCAGCACCCCCTCTCAGGGTTTGAGAGAAAAACTGTTTTTT
CDR3: CASTPSQGLREKLFF

V: TRBV4-3
size: -
J: TRBJ1-5
length: 18
D: TRBD1
DNA: TGCGCCAGCAGCCAAGACCTACCGGGGACAGGGAATAATCAGCCCCAGCATTTT
CDR3: CASSQDLPGTGNNQPQHF

V: TRBV2
size: -
J: TRBJ1-5
length: 15
D: TRBD1
DNA: TGTGCCAGCAGTGTAGGACAGGGAAGCAATCAGCCCCAGCATTTT
CDR3: CASSVGQGSNQPQHF

V: TRBV27
size: once
J: TRBJ1-1
length: 14
D: TRBD1
DNA: TGTGCCAGCAGTCAACAGGGGATGAGGACTGAAGCTTTCTTT
CDR3: CASSQQGMRTEAFF

V: TRBV29-1
size: -
J: TRBJ2-5
length: 13
D: -
DNA: TGCAGCGTTGGCCGCGGTGCACAAGAGACCCAGTACTTC
CDR3: CSVGRGAQETQYF